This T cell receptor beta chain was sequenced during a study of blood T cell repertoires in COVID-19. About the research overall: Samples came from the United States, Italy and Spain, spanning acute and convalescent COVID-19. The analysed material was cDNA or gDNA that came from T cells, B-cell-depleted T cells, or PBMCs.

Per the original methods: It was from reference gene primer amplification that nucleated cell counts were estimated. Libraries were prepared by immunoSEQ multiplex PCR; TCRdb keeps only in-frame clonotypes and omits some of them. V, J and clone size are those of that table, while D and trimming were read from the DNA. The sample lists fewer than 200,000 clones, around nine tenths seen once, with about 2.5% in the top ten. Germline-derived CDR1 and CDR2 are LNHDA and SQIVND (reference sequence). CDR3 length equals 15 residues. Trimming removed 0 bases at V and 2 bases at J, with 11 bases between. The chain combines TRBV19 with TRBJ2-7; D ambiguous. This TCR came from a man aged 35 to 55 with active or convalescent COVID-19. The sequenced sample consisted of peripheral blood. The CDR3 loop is CASSIDSTTTYEQYF. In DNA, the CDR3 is TGTGCCAGTAGTATAGATTCGACAACCACCTACGAGCAGTACTTC.